The 26 T cell receptor beta chains below were found in one sample sequenced in a study of blood T cell repertoires in COVID-19 (dated by TCRdb to the early 2020s). Receptor amplification or capture employed the immunoSEQ multiplex PCR assay. TCRdb took over this immuneACCESS table, retaining in-frame rearrangements with V and J assigned. Such tables are incomplete; in checked studies, under half of the missing clones stem from an unresolved V gene, and the remainder is unexplained. The sample includes some 200,000 clones, with approximately 80% observed a single time. 0.8% to 0.95% of the sample comes from the top ten. The sample taken for sequencing was peripheral blood. The receptors were gathered from a man in his sixties with COVID-19, enrolled during active disease.

This sequence joins TRBV5-1 and TRBJ1-2; D perhaps matches TRBD1 (6 bases). V lost 0 bases, J lost 8 bases, and 11 bases lay in between. Germline V gene sequence: CDR1 SGHRS, CDR2 YFSETQ. The CDR3 spans 13 residues. CDR3 DNA: TGCGCCAGCAGCTTGGTGGGGGCTGAGGGCTACACCTTC. Protein sequence: CASSLVGAEGYTF.

The chain has TRBV9 and TRBJ2-2; D unclear. CDR3 length: 14 residues. Trimming cost V 1 base and J 5 bases, with 9 bases left between them. Germline lookup yields CDR1 SGDLS and CDR2 YYNGEE. The CDR3 coding sequence is TGTGCCAGCAGCGTATCACTGTTGACCGGGGAGCTGTTTTTT. Translating it yields CASSVSLLTGELFF.

Notes on this clone: A junction boundary mismatches the germline segment, possibly from a read error. The chain links TRBV18 to TRBJ1-1; D not certain. The CDR3 has 13 residues. CDR1 and CDR2 (germline): KGHSH, LQKENI. This chain's CDR3 is CTSSTGRETEAFF. The CDR3 DNA is TGTACCAGCTCAACCGGGAGGGAAACTGAAGCTTTCTTT.

The chain recombines TRBV4-1 with TRBJ1-2, with 9 nucleotides matching TRBD1. V dropped 1 base and J dropped 5; count of bases not matched to a gene: 8. From germline, CDR1 is MGHRA and CDR2 YSYEKL. CDR3 size: 16 residues. CDR3 sequence reads: CASSQGGTGLGYGYTF. The CDR3 DNA follows: TGCGCCAGCAGCCAAGGGGGGACAGGGTTGGGTTATGGCTACACCTTC.

This chain links TRBV12-3 or TRBV12-4 with TRBJ1-1; D is unclear. V gave up 7 bases and J gave up 5 bases, with 14 bases separating them. The CDR3 covers 13 residues. For the CDR3, the DNA is TGTGCCAGCACCTCGGTAAGAGGGACTGAAGCTTTCTTT. Amino acid sequence: CASTSVRGTEAFF.

This rearrangement joins TRBV21-1 to TRBJ2-3; the table gives TRBD2 as D, unverified against the DNA. TRBV21-1 is an annotated pseudogene. The CDR3 loop spans 16 amino acids. CDR3 sequence: CASSNLGGRGTDTQYF. DNA for the CDR3: TGTGCCAGCAGCAACCTTGGCGGGAGAGGCACAGATACGCAGTATTTT.

This chain links TRBV29-1 with TRBJ1-1; D unresolved. V gave up 1 base and J gave up 4 bases, with 16 bases separating them. There are 15 residues in the CDR3. In germline, CDR1 is SQVTM, CDR2 ANQGSEA. The CDR3 region has the DNA TGCAGCGTTGAAGGGCGGGTGGTATTAGGCACTGAAGCTTTCTTT. Translation: CSVEGRVVLGTEAFF.

The chain has TRBV7-8 and TRBJ1-4; D possibly corresponds to TRBD1 (5 bases). Per germline, CDR1 SGHVS and CDR2 FQNEAQ. The CDR3 covers 15 residues. V lost 0 bases and J 5 bases, leaving 10 bases between the germline ends. CDR3 in amino acids: CASSLAQGSNEKLFF. CDR3 DNA sequence: TGTGCCAGCAGCTTAGCGCAGGGTTCAAATGAAAAACTGTTTTTT.

This chain joins TRBV9 and TRBJ1-3; TRBD1 matches at 7 bases. The CDR3 is 14 residues long. V lost 4 bases to trimming and J lost 4 bases; unmatched junction nucleotides: 5. Germline assignment: CDR1 SGDLS and CDR2 YYNGEE. The CDR3 reads CASSPTGTGNTIYF. CDR3 sequence (DNA): TGTGCCAGCAGCCCGACAGGGACAGGAAACACCATATATTTT. Full variable domain (rest looked up from reference TRBV9 and TRBJ1-3): DSGVTQTPKHLITATGQRVTLRCSPRSGDLSVYWYQQSLDQGLQFLIQYYNGEERAKGNILERFSAQQFPDLHSELNLSSLELGDSALYFCASSPTGTGNTIYFGEGSWLTVV.

J is TRBJ1-5 and V is TRBV28, with D perhaps TRBD1 (5 bases). The CDR3 has 15 residues. Germline loops: CDR1 MDHEN, CDR2 SYDVKM. With 2 bases removed from V and 3 bases from J, the gap between germline ends came to 11 bases. Here the CDR3 reads CASSLLPRVNQPQHF. The DNA of the CDR3 is TGTGCCAGCAGTTTACTCCCCAGGGTCAATCAGCCCCAGCATTTT.

The chain joins TRBV7-7 to TRBJ2-2; perhaps TRBD2 as D (6 bases). Trimming cost V 2 bases and J 1 base, with 11 bases left between them. The CDR3 sequence is 16 residues long. Germline-derived CDR1 and CDR2 are SSHAT and FNYEAQ (reference sequence). CDR3 DNA sequence: TGTGCCAGCAGCTTATACGGGGGAAGGAACACCGGGGAGCTGTTTTTT. Protein: CASSLYGGRNTGELFF.

V gene TRBV30 combines with J gene TRBJ1-1; a possible D gene is TRBD1 (6 bases). This CDR3 spans 11 amino acids. V was trimmed by 2 bases and J by 11 bases, leaving 12 bases between them. CDR1 GTSNPN and CDR2 SVGIG come from the germline V gene (reference sequence). The CDR3 DNA follows: TGTGCCTGGAGTTACGACAGGCGGGCTTTCTTT. It translates to CAWSYDRRAFF.

This chain connects TRBV4-3 to TRBJ1-1, with D hard to call. The CDR3 is 13 residues long. Germline V gene lookup returns CDR1 LGHNA and CDR2 YSLEER. The germline V and J ends were trimmed by 6 bases and 3 bases, with 11 bases remaining between them. This CDR3 reads CASRTDRDTEAFF. The CDR3 DNA reads TGCGCCAGCAGGACGGATCGGGACACTGAAGCTTTCTTT.

The gene calls are TRBV13 and TRBJ1-6; TRBD1 matches 7 bases. The CDR3 has 16 amino acids. The junction had 7 bases not matched to a gene; V was cut back by 2 bases and J by 6 bases. Germline V CDR1 and CDR2: PRHDT, FYEKMQ (reference sequence). CDR3 sequence reads: CASSLRTGATNSPLHF. CDR3 DNA: TGTGCCAGCAGCTTAAGGACAGGCGCTACTAATTCACCCCTCCACTTT.

In its sample, this clone was seen a few times. This rearrangement joins TRBV30 to TRBJ1-2, with 10 bases identical to TRBD1. The CDR3 totals 14 residues. Looked up from germline, CDR1 is GTSNPN and CDR2 is SVGIG (reference sequence). V was pared by 3 bases and J by 8 bases, with 9 bases of the junction left unmatched. CDR3 DNA: TGTGCCTGGAGCCGGGACAGGGGATCGAGAGGCTACACCTTC. Translation gives CAWSRDRGSRGYTF. The full variable domain, rest sourced from reference TRBV30 and TRBJ1-2, is SQTIHQWPATLVQPVGSPLSLECTVEGTSNPNLYWYRQAAGRGLQLLFYSVGIGQISSEVPQNLSASRPQDRQFILSSKKLLLSDSGFYLCAWSRDRGSRGYTFGSGTRLTVV.

The chain combines TRBV5-1 with TRBJ1-1; D is perhaps TRBD1 (5 bases). Trimming pared 0 bases from V and 0 bases from J, leaving 9 bases between. The CDR3 consists of 15 residues. Germline assignment: CDR1 SGHRS and CDR2 YFSETQ. In nucleotides, the CDR3 is TGCGCCAGCAGCTTGGGCCCGGGGGTGAACACTGAAGCTTTCTTT. Translation: CASSLGPGVNTEAFF.

The chain is built from TRBV30 and TRBJ1-1, with D perhaps matching TRBD1 (5 bases). Per the germline V gene, CDR1 is GTSNPN and CDR2 is SVGIG (reference sequence). CDR3 length: 12 amino acids. Trimming pared 5 bases from V and 4 bases from J, leaving 11 bases between. In DNA form, the CDR3 reads TGTGCCTGGGATAGGGGCGGCACTGAAGCTTTCTTT. Its protein is CAWDRGGTEAFF.

The chain joins TRBV5-5 to TRBJ2-1; TRBD2 agrees at 7 bases. Germline V lookup: CDR1 SGHKS, CDR2 YYEKEE (reference sequence). V was pared by 0 bases and J by 7 bases, with 1 base of the junction left unmatched. The CDR3 spans 13 residues. For the CDR3, the DNA is TGTGCCAGCAGCTTGGGGGAGGGGAATGAGCAGTTCTTC. Its protein product is CASSLGEGNEQFF.

The chain joins TRBV7-3 to TRBJ2-2; 9 bases line up with TRBD2. The J segment lost 5 bases and the V segment lost 5 bases, leaving 12 bases of the junction unmatched. The CDR3 has 17 amino acids. The germline gives CDR1 SGHTA, CDR2 FQGTGA. This CDR3 reads CASSRTAGGATTGELFF. CDR3 nucleotide sequence: TGTGCCAGCAGCCGCACCGCGGGGGGGGCTACGACCGGGGAGCTGTTTTTT. Combining the CDR3 with reference TRBV7-3 and TRBJ2-2 gives the whole variable domain GAGVSQTPSNKVTEKGKYVELRCDPISGHTALYWYRQSLGQGPEFLIYFQGTGAADDSGLPNDRFFAVRPEGSVSTLKIQRTERGDSAVYLCASSRTAGGATTGELFFGEGSRLTVL.

J is TRBJ2-5 and V is TRBV7-6; D might be TRBD2 (6 bases). Trimming removed 6 bases at V and 5 bases at J, with 16 bases between. CDR3 length: 14 amino acids. CDR1 is SGHVS and CDR2 is FNYEAQ in the germline V gene. This chain's CDR3 is CASRLASGGETQYF. CDR3 nucleotides: TGTGCCAGCAGGCTCGCCTCCGGAGGGGAGACCCAGTACTTC. Full variable domain (missing parts from reference TRBV7-6 and TRBJ2-5): GAGVSQSPRYKVTKRGQDVALRCDPISGHVSLYWYRQALGQGPEFLTYFNYEAQQDKSGLPNDRFSAERPEGSISTLTIQRTEQRDSAMYRCASRLASGGETQYFGPGTRLLVL.

This chain connects TRBV28 to TRBJ2-7; perhaps TRBD2 as D (5 bases). This CDR3 spans 14 amino acids. Deletions cut 5 bases from V and 1 base from J, with 12 bases between. Germline loops: CDR1 MDHEN, CDR2 SYDVKM. The CDR3 sequence: CASSPPGWSYEQYF. DNA of the CDR3: TGTGCCAGCAGTCCCCCGGGGTGGTCCTACGAGCAGTACTTC. Full variable domain (rest looked up from reference TRBV28 and TRBJ2-7): DVKVTQSSRYLVKRTGEKVFLECVQDMDHENMFWYRQDPGLGLRLIYFSYDVKMKEKGDIPEGYSVSREKKERFSLILESASTNQTSMYLCASSPPGWSYEQYFGPGTRLTVT.

This clone has a single count. This chain uses TRBV23-1 with TRBJ2-1; TRBD2 matches at 8 bases. TRBV23-1 is classed as an ORF, of uncertain function. This CDR3 spans 13 amino acids. V shed 7 bases and J 4 bases; nucleotides not matched to a gene: 3. The CDR3 bases are TGCGCCAGCAAGTCGGGGGGGTACAATGAGCAGTTCTTC. It encodes CASKSGGYNEQFF.

The chain links TRBV10-3 to TRBJ1-4, with 12 bases identical to TRBD1. Germline loops: CDR1 ENHRY, CDR2 SYGVKD. The ends lost 3 bases at V and 11 bases at J; junction bases unmatched: 10. The CDR3 runs to 16 residues. For the CDR3, the DNA is TGTGCCATCAGTGATTCGGGACAGGGGGCAGGGCGGAAACTGTTTTTT. It encodes CAISDSGQGAGRKLFF.

The chain combines TRBV27 with TRBJ2-7; weak D call: TRBD2 (6 bases). The germline V gene encodes CDR1 MNHEY and CDR2 SMNVEV (reference sequence). The length of the CDR3 is 13 residues. Trimming took 5 bases from V and 4 from J, leaving 12 bases between them. This CDR3 reads CASSNGGKYEQYF. The DNA of the CDR3 is TGTGCCAGCAGTAACGGGGGAAAGTACGAGCAGTACTTC.

The chain has TRBV7-2 and TRBJ1-5; 8 nucleotides agree with TRBD1. The CDR3 totals 14 residues. Germline-derived CDR1 and CDR2 are SGHTA and FQGNSA. The trim removed 3 bases at V and 3 bases at J, leaving 1 base unmatched. CDR3 DNA: TGTGCCAGCAGCTTGACAGGGGTCAATCAGCCCCAGCATTTT. It yields the protein CASSLTGVNQPQHF.

The chain links TRBV19 to TRBJ1-2; 9 nucleotides agree with TRBD1. The J segment lost 7 bases and the V segment lost 5 bases, leaving 11 bases of the junction unmatched. CDR3 size: 15 residues. Germline CDR1 reads LNHDA; CDR2 reads SQIVND (reference sequence). The CDR3 bases are TGTGCCAGTAGTCAACGGACAGGGGAGGGTGGTGGCTACACCTTC. Residues: CASSQRTGEGGGYTF. Together with reference TRBV19 and TRBJ1-2, the CDR3 gives the full variable domain: DGGITQSPKYLFRKEGQNVTLSCEQNLNHDAMYWYRQDPGQGLRLIYYSQIVNDFQKGDIAEGYSVSREKKESFPLTVTSAQKNPTAFYLCASSQRTGEGGGYTFGSGTRLTVV.